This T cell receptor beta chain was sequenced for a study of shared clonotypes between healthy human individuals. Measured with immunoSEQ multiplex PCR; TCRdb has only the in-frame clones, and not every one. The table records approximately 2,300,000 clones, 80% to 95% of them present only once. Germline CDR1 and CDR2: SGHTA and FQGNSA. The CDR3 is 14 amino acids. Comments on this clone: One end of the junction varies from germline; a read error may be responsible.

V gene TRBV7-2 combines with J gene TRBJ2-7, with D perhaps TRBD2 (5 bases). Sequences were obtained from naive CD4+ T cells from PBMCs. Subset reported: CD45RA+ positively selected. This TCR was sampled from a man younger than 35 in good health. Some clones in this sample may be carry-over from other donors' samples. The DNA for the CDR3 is TGTGCCAGCAGCCTAGCTGTTTCGGGCTACGAGCAGTACTTC. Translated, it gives CASSLAVSGYEQYF.